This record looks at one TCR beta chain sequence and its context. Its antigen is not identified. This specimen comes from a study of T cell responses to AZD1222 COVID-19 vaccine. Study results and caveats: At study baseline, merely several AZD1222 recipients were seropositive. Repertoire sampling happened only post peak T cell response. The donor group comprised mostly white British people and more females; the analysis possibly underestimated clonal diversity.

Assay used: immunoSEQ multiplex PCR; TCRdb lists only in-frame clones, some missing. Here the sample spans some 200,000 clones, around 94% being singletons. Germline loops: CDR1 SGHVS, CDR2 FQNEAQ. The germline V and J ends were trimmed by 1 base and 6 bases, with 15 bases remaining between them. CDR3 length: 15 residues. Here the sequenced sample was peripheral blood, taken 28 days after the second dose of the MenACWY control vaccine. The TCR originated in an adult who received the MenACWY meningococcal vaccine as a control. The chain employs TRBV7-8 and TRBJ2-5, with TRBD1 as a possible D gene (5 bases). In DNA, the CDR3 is TGTGCCAGCAGCTTAGGAGTGGCAGGGCAGCAGACCCAGTACTTC. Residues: CASSLGVAGQQTQYF.